These 5 T cell receptor beta chains share one sample of origin, sequenced in a study of beta chain features in type 1 diabetes. The whole isolated RNA underwent reverse transcription, so sequencing captured expressed TCRB transcripts. Libraries were prepared by immunoSEQ multiplex PCR; TCRdb keeps only in-frame clonotypes and omits some of them. The sample includes 150,000 to 190,000 clones, 8.1% seen only once; the top ten take about 0.6%. The sample comprised central memory CD4+ T cells from blood. Every receptor here comes from a man between 18 and 35 years old in good health.

The chain couples TRBV18 to TRBJ2-7, with D maybe TRBD2 (6 bases). The V gene lost 4 bases and the J gene lost 2 bases, with 12 bases spanning the gap. The CDR3 is 14 amino acids. The germline V gene encodes CDR1 KGHSH and CDR2 LQKENI. CDR3 protein: CASSRDGGTYEQYF. The CDR3 DNA sequence: TGTGCCAGCTCACGGGATGGGGGGACCTACGAGCAGTACTTC.

The chain links TRBV2 to TRBJ1-4; 7 bases line up with TRBD1. Unmatched junction bases numbered 12, after V lost 0 bases and J lost 8 bases. CDR3 length: 17 amino acids. From germline, CDR1 is SNHLY and CDR2 FYNNEI. Here the CDR3 DNA reads TGTGCCAGCAGTGAAGCCCACCTACGACAGGGAGGAGAAAAACTGTTTTTT. Its translation is CASSEAHLRQGGEKLFF.

V and J are TRBV7-2 and TRBJ2-7, with a possible D match to TRBD1 (6 bases). Germline CDR1 and CDR2: SGHTA and FQGNSA. V gave up 4 bases and J gave up 2 bases, with 15 bases separating them. The CDR3 runs 15 residues. CDR3 amino acids: CASSSVVAGAYEQYF. The CDR3, as DNA: TGTGCCAGCAGCTCTGTGGTGGCAGGGGCCTACGAGCAGTACTTC.

This clone was picked up many times. The rearrangement joins TRBV6-5 to TRBJ2-5; weak D call: TRBD1 (6 bases). This CDR3 contains 13 residues. V was shortened by 5 bases and J by 2 bases, with 9 bases between the two germline ends. Germline V lookup: CDR1 MNHEY, CDR2 SVGAGI. In DNA form, the CDR3 reads TGTGCCAGCAGTCGACAGGTTCAAGAGACCCAGTACTTC. Translated, it gives CASSRQVQETQYF.

This clone was observed a few times. The V and J genes are TRBV2 and TRBJ2-5; TRBD1 might be the D (6 bases). Trimming removed 8 bases at V and 5 bases at J, with 21 bases between. Per germline, CDR1 SNHLY and CDR2 FYNNEI. The CDR3 has 15 amino acids. The DNA for the CDR3 is TGTGCCAGCTGCAGTGGGCAGGGGAATTGGGAGACCCAGTACTTC. Translating it yields CASCSGQGNWETQYF.